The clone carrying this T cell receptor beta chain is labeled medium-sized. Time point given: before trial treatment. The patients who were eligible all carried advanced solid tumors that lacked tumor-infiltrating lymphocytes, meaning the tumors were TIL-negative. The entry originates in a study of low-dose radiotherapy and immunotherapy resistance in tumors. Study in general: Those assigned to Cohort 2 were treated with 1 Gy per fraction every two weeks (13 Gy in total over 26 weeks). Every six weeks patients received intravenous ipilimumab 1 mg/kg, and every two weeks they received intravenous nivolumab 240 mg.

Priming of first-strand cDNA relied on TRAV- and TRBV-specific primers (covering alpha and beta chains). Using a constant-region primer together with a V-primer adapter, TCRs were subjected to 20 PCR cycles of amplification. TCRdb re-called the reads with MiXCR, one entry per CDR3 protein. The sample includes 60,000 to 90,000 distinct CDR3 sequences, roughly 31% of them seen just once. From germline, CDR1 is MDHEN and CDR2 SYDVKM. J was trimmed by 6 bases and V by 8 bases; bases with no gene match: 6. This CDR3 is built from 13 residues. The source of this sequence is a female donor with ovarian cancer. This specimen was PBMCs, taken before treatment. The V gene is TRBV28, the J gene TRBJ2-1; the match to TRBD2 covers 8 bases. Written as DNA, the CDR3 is TGTGCCAGCCGGGGGGGCACAGGCAATGAGCAGTTCTTC. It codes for CASRGGTGNEQFF. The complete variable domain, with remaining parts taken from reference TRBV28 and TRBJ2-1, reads DVKVTQSSRYLVKRTGEKVFLECVQDMDHENMFWYRQDPGLGLRLIYFSYDVKMKEKGDIPEGYSVSREKKERFSLILESASTNQTSMYLCASRGGTGNEQFFGPGTRLTVL.